Presented here are 13 T cell receptor beta chains from one specimen sequenced in a study. Using its own MiXCR run on the RT-PCR reads, TCRdb lists one record per CDR3 protein. The sample lists about 680,000 distinct CDR3 sequences, about 14% occurring once. The sequenced material came from memory CD4+ T cells from blood. The origin of the receptors is a female donor in good health, serving as a healthy control.

This clonotype has a count of ten or more. Here the CDR3 reads CASSYPGTGELFF. CDR3 sequence (DNA): TGTGCCAGCAGTTACCCTGGGACCGGGGAGCTGTTTTTT. The chain combines TRBV6-5 with TRBJ2-2; no reliable D call. This CDR3 has 13 amino acids. V lost 2 bases and J lost 5, with 6 bases in between. CDR1 MNHEY and CDR2 SVGAGI come from the germline V gene.

This clonotype has more than one count but fewer than ten. V gene TRBV3-1 combines with J gene TRBJ2-2; the D gene is possibly TRBD2 (5 bases). The CDR3 extends over 15 amino acids. V was shortened by 0 bases and J by 3 bases, with 8 bases between the two germline ends. The germline gives CDR1 LGHDT, CDR2 YNNKEL (reference sequence). CDR3 amino acids: CASSQDVRDTGELFF. CDR3 in DNA: TGTGCCAGCAGCCAAGATGTGCGGGACACCGGGGAGCTGTTTTTT.

There are many counts of this clonotype. The chain combines TRBV10-3 with TRBJ2-1, with D possibly being TRBD1 (5 bases). The CDR3 sequence is 12 residues long. The V end lost 11 bases, the J end lost 9 bases, and 17 bases lay between the germline ends. Germline-derived CDR1 and CDR2 are ENHRY and SYGVKD. The CDR3 nucleotides are TGTGCCGTCGCAGGGCAGTCAGCTGAGCAGTTCTTC. It codes for CAVAGQSAEQFF.

This clonotype has only a few counts. This chain connects TRBV3-1 to TRBJ2-3; D unresolved. Germline assignment: CDR1 LGHDT and CDR2 YNNKEL (reference sequence). CDR3 length: 14 residues. V lost 4 bases to trimming and J lost 2 bases, with 10 bases between them. CDR3 protein: CASSLQLNTDTQYF. The CDR3, as DNA: TGTGCCAGCAGCCTCCAATTAAACACAGATACGCAGTATTTT.

This clonotype was recorded a few times. This chain joins TRBV7-2 and TRBJ2-7; 10 bases fit TRBD2. CDR1 is SGHTA and CDR2 is FQGNSA in the germline V gene. This CDR3 has 14 amino acids. Unmatched junction bases numbered 4, after V lost 2 bases and J lost 6 bases. As DNA, the CDR3 is TGTGCCAGCAGCTTAACTAGCGGGGTCGGCGAGCAGTACTTC. Translating it yields CASSLTSGVGEQYF.

This clonotype was counted only a few times. The genes are TRBV3-1 and TRBJ1-1; tentative D call: TRBD1 (5 bases). Germline CDR1 LGHDT, CDR2 YNNKEL (reference sequence). This CDR3 comprises 13 residues. Trimming removed 3 bases at V and 6 bases at J, with 11 bases between. CDR3 nucleotides: TGTGCCAGCAGCCAGGGACGGATCGCTGAAGCTTTCTTT. This translates into CASSQGRIAEAFF.

The table lists this clonotype with many counts. The chain combines TRBV12-3 or TRBV12-4 with TRBJ2-5; TRBD2 might be the D (5 bases). V was pared by 0 bases and J by 7 bases, with 12 bases between. The CDR3 covers 14 residues. CDR3 nucleotides: TGTGCCAGCAGTTTAGCGGCGGCCGCGGGGACCCAGTACTTC. Its translation: CASSLAAAAGTQYF.

The rearrangement links TRBV7-2 to TRBJ2-7; tentatively, D is TRBD1 (6 bases). The V gene lost 3 bases and the J gene lost 3 bases, with 18 bases spanning the gap. Germline V gives CDR1 SGHTA, CDR2 FQGNSA. The CDR3 sequence is 16 residues long. This CDR3 is CASSLRGGVQGYEQYF. Here the CDR3 DNA reads TGTGCCAGCAGCTTGAGGGGTGGAGTACAGGGCTACGAGCAGTACTTC.

This clonotype occurred many times. The V call is TRBV4-3, the J call TRBJ1-6; D is ambiguous. The V and J ends lost 0 bases and 10 bases respectively, with 13 bases between them. Looked up from germline, CDR1 is LGHNA and CDR2 is YSLEER. The CDR3 extends over 15 amino acids. This CDR3 is CASSQDWVVGSPLHF. CDR3 DNA sequence: TGCGCCAGCAGCCAAGATTGGGTGGTGGGGTCACCCCTCCACTTT.

This clonotype was counted many times. The genes are TRBV6-1 and TRBJ2-2; D gene ambiguous. CDR1 is MNHNS, CDR2 SASEGT, per germline. The CDR3 contains 15 residues. The V end was cut by 3 bases, the J end by 5 bases, with 13 bases between. The CDR3 reads CASSDIRYGTGELFF. The CDR3 nucleotides are TGTGCCAGCAGTGATATAAGATATGGAACCGGGGAGCTGTTTTTT.

This clonotype was found a few times. The DNA of the CDR3 is TGCGCCAGCAGCTCAAACATAGGCCAGGGGGCTGGAGAGCAGTACTTC. Residues: CASSSNIGQGAGEQYF. J is TRBJ2-7 and V is TRBV5-1; 8 positions match TRBD1. Germline-derived CDR1 and CDR2 are SGHRS and YFSETQ. CDR3 length: 16 amino acids. The ends lost 3 bases at V and 7 bases at J; junction bases unmatched: 15.

The CDR3 here is CASSLDRLDTEAFF. CDR3 DNA sequence: TGTGCCAGCAGCTTAGACCGGCTGGACACTGAAGCTTTCTTT. This chain joins TRBV11-2 and TRBJ1-1; no definite D call. The CDR3 is 14 residues long. CDR1 is SGHAT and CDR2 is FQNNGV in the germline V gene. V lost 0 bases and J 3 bases, leaving 8 bases between the germline ends.

Ten or more counts support this clonotype. The genes are TRBV4-3 and TRBJ2-5; D gene uncertain. The CDR3 has 14 residues. Looked up from germline, CDR1 is LGHNA and CDR2 is YSLEER. V gave up 4 bases and J gave up 4 bases, with 13 bases separating them. Written as DNA, the CDR3 is TGCGCCAGCAGCCGGGCCCTGCTTACAGAGACCCAGTACTTC. Its protein is CASSRALLTETQYF.